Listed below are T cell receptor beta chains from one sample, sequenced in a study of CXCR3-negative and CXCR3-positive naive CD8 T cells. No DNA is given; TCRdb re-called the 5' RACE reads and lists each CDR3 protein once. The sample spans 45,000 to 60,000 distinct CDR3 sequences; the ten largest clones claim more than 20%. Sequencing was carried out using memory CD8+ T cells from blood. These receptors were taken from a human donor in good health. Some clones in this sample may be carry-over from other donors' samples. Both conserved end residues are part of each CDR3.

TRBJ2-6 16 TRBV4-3 CASSQVRGTGANVLTF
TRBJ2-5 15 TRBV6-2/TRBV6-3 CASSYLADFQETQYF
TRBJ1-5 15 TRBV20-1 CSAREALLSNQPQHF
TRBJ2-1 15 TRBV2 CASSEGLGPSNEQFF
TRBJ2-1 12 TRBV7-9 CASSPGRDEQFF
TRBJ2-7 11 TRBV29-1 CSVLKSYEQYF
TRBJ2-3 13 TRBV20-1 CSASDREPDTQYF
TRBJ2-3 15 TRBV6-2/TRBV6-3 CASSSSDRFTDTQYF
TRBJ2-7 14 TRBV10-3 CAISEPDRAGEQYF
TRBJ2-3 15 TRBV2 CASSDGTDLTDTQYF
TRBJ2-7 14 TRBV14 CASSQLLQGGEQYF
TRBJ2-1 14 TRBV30 CAWGGQGRYNEQFF
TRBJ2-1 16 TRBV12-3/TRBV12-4 CASTVRQLAGTNEQFF
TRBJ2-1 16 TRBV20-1 CSARDWASGSGDEQFF
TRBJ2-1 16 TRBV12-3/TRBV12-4 CASSPPLAGVYNEQFF
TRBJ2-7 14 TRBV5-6 CASKEWIAAYEQYF
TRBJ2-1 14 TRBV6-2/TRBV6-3 CASRRAGDYNEQFF
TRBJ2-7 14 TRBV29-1 CSVEGTPDRDEQYF
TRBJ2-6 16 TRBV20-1 CSARDSTLSGANVLTF
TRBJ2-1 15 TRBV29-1 CSAETLRSSYNEQFF
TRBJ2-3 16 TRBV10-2 CASTLAGEVSTDTQYF
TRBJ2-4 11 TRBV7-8 CASSLETGKYF
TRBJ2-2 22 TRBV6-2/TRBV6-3 CASSYRGPDGGSGYANTGELFF
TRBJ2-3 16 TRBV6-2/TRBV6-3 CASSTNSGGASDTQYF
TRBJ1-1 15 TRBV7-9 CASIDLRKNATEAFF
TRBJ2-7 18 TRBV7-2 CASSLESLAGGFSYEQYF
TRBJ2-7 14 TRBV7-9 CASSSRGSPYEQYF
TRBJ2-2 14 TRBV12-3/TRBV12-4 CASSLQGETGELFF
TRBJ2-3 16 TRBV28 CASSFRAGEWSDTQYF
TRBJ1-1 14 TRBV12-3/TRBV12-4 CASSSRQWNTEAFF
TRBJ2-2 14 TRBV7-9 CASSFGGKTGELFF
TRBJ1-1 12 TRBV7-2 CASSPAGTEAFF
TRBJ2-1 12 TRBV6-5 CASNIPGGEQFF
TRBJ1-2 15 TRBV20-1 CSARDPTGGDYGYTF
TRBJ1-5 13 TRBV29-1 CSVEEGGNQPQHF
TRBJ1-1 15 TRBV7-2 CASSLAPRTNTEAFF
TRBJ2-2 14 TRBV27 CASSFRQVTGELFF
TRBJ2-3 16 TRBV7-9 CASSSGGGIESGTQYF
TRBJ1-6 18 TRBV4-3 CASSQDRGAEMASSPLHF
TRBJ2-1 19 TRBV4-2 CASSQDLGLAGELYNEQFF
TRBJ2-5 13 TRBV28 CAIMGREWVTQYF
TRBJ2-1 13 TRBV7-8 CASSRSGDNEQFF
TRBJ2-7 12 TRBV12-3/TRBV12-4 CASSWYTYEQYF
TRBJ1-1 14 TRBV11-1 CASSKNRVNTEAFF
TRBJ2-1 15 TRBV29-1 CSVETSGSYNNEQFF
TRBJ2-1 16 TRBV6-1 CASSVLAGTGENEQFF
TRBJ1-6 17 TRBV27 CASSLSPGRGMYSPLHF
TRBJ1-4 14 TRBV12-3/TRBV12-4 CASSLGRRSEKLFF
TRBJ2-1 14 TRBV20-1 CSAITLSSYNEQFF